This T cell receptor (beta chain) came from a study of early stage breast cancer tumors. Whole-study context: Each sample averaged around 9.2-fold read coverage. Points from the study as a whole: Tumor and normal breast were distinguished via blood comparison in most of the 16 patients. Commonly generated sequences made up most enriched TCRB sequences shared between patients.

This clone has more than one count but fewer than ten. What it binds is unknown. Each sample had two DNA replicates, about 0.47 ug blood or 1.5 ug tissue. Repertoires were generated with immunoSEQ multiplex PCR, while TCRdb's copy carries only in-frame clones and drops some. The data hold 60,000 to 80,000 clones, with approximately 79% observed a single time. Germline CDR1 reads MGHRA; CDR2 reads YSYEKL. The CDR3 is 16 residues long. V was clipped by 1 base and J by 4 bases, with 13 bases between them. The sequenced sample was blood. This sequence originates from a person aged 55 to 69 with breast cancer. The V and J genes are TRBV4-1 and TRBJ2-2, with TRBD2 as a possible D gene (5 bases). The CDR3 DNA is TGCGCCAGCAGCCAAGTCTGGGGAGCCGCCACCGGGGAGCTGTTTTTT. It is translated as CASSQVWGAATGELFF.